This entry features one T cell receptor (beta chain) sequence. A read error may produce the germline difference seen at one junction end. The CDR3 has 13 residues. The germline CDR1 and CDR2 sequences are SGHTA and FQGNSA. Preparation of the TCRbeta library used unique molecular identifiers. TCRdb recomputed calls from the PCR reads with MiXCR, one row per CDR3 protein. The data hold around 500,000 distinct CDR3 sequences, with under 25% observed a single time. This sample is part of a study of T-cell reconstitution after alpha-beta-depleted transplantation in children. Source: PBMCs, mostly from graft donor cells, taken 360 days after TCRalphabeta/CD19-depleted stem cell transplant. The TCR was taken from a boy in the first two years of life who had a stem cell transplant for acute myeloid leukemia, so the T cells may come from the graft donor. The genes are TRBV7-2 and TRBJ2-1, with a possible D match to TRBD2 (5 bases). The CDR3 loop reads CASSLVDGEEQFF. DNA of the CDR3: TGTGCTAGCAGCTTAGTCGACGGGGAGGAGCAGTTCTTC.